This T cell receptor (beta chain) was captured by sequencing in a study of shared clonotypes between healthy human individuals. CD8 cells regarded as naive lacked CD45RO, were positively chosen for CCR7, and omitted terminally differentiated effector memory CD45RA+ cells. Libraries were prepared by immunoSEQ multiplex PCR; TCRdb keeps only in-frame clonotypes and omits some of them. The sample holds around 2,000,000 clones, 85% to 95% seen once. The CDR3 sequence is 15 residues long. V gave up 2 bases and J gave up 5 bases, with 13 bases separating them. CDR1 is LNHDA and CDR2 is SQIVND in the germline V gene (reference sequence). A word on this clone: Its antigen is still unknown.

General study findings and limits: Donors were few, which limited the genetic and exposure-history diversity represented.

This chain connects TRBV19 to TRBJ1-5; D ambiguous. The sample comprised naive CD8+ T cells from PBMCs. This clonotype was obtained from a man aged 18 to 29 in good health. Some clones in this sample may be carry-over from other donors' samples. The CDR3 bases are TGTGCCAGTAGTATAAGGGTCCTCGGAGATCAGCCCCAGCATTTT. Translated, it gives CASSIRVLGDQPQHF.